This T cell receptor (beta chain) appears in the sequencing data of a study of T cells in Graves' hyperthyroidism and ophthalmopathy (dated by TCRdb to the late 2010s). About the investigation overall: To identify distinguishing TCR V-J signatures, a discovery cohort of about 95 patients was used, comprising 43 with Graves' ophthalmopathy and some 57 with stable Graves' hyperthyroidism. Thyroid tissue and blood T-cell repertoires from six or seven Graves' hyperthyroidism patients were also compared in the study. Prospective prediction of ophthalmopathy was tested in an independent validation cohort consisting of fewer than 20 hyperthyroidism patients and more than 15 patients who later progressed to ophthalmopathy. According to the paper, TCR Vbeta CDR3 sequencing was carried out on approximately 140 peripheral blood samples, which came from around 43 ophthalmopathy, about 75 hyperthyroidism and approximately 17 progressor patients. The 75 to 100 discovery patients were divided at random into training and test sets in a 7:3 ratio. Once sampling was done, hyperthyroidism patients were given methimazole at a starting dose of 30 mg daily, whereas ophthalmopathy patients were given high-dose intravenous methylprednisolone. Study-wide findings and limitations: No statistical method was used to set the sample size in advance, and investigators knew the group allocation. Most expanded thyroid clonotypes (frequency above 0.001) were also detected in blood, a finding suggesting that blood repertoires may reflect thyroid immune responses. In cross-validation, a model built on a 13 V-J signature told ophthalmopathy apart from stable hyperthyroidism with approximately 90% sensitivity and 81% to 82% specificity, and in testing the same model reached 80%/75%. In validation, the model predicted progression to ophthalmopathy with over 60% sensitivity and 72% to 85% specificity, a median of around six months before onset.

There are many counts of this clonotype. Its cognate antigen has yet to be identified. No clone much larger than this one lies a single base away; base qualities are absent. TCR beta CDR3 regions were amplified from RNA transcripts. The first round of RT-PCR for the TCR CDR3 was performed with the HTBI primer set and the Qiagen OneStep RT-PCR kit. The libraries were constructed in a second round of multiplex PCR and then size-selected and purified. Paired-end sequencing of the libraries was performed with 100 bp reads on an Illumina HiSeq2000. In the paper's pipeline: SOAPnuke was used to process the raw data, throwing out any read that contained adapters or uncalled bases, had a mean Phred below 15, or lacked an exact constant-primer or identifier match. COPE v1.2.5 was used to merge high-quality paired reads, and clonotypes were defined as unique nucleotide sequences. MiTCR v1.1 was used to align the clonotypes against IMGT TRBV, TRBD and TRBJ reference segments. Analysis was restricted to V-J combinations with a frequency above 0.0001, which covered about 99% of repertoires. The TCS score was defined as F50 (clonal expansion) divided by E x V (chaos), with BLOSUM62-based TCRdist calculated between CDR3 peptides within each V-J. Welch's t-statistics and random forest reduced 514 V-J features to 13, which were used in a naive Bayes classifier (R e1071). Thyroid-blood repertoire similarity was quantified with the Morisita-Horn index. TCRdb passed the public sequencing reads through fastp at Q25 and MiXCR, retaining productive beta sequences. Rows are combined by CDR3 protein, so each entry shows the most common genes and DNA. The V and J calls and clone size are TCRdb's, not the authors'. This sample comprises 540,000 or so distinct CDR3 sequences, around 45% of them detected only once. Around a fifth of the sample lies in the top ten.

Via the germline V gene, CDR1 is SGHDT and CDR2 YYEEEE. V is clipped by 3 bases and J by 8 bases, and the sequence between their germline boundaries is 17 bases long. The cysteine opens and the phenylalanine closes a CDR3 of 14 amino acids. Just CDR3 DNA is preserved here, 42 bases in frame from base 1. The study excluded patients with uncontrolled infections, other autoimmune diseases, pregnancy or lactation. Clinical symptoms, serum thyroxine and TRAb, thyroid ultrasound, and orbital computed tomography formed the basis for the diagnoses. Total RNA was extracted with Trizol reagent, and quality was checked on an Agilent 2100 Bioanalyzer.

This TCR derives from an adult woman with Graves' disease, either hyperthyroidism or ophthalmopathy (not recorded which). Sequenced material: peripheral blood or thyroid tissue (not recorded which). The chain employs TRBV5-6 and TRBJ1-1; a confident D gene designation cannot be given. In nucleotide form, the sequence is TGTGCCAGCAGCTATTGGACGGACCTCAGAGAAGCTTTCTTT. Its coded protein is CASSYWTDLREAFF.